The 11 T cell receptor beta chains listed next were all sequenced from one sample in a study of cytotoxic CD8 clonotypes in ibrutinib-treated CLL. Profiled with immunoSEQ multiplex PCR; TCRdb holds only in-frame clones, not every one. The repertoire holds 130,000 or so clones, with around 84% as singletons. Sequenced material: PBMCs, taken after 24 months of ibrutinib treatment. The receptor set was obtained from a human donor with chronic lymphocytic leukemia.

The rearrangement uses TRBV5-1 and TRBJ2-1; a possible D gene is TRBD1 (5 bases). In germline, CDR1 is SGHRS, CDR2 YFSETQ. The CDR3 is made up of 15 amino acids. V was clipped by 8 bases and J by 0 bases, with 15 bases between them. CDR3 protein: CASRIRESSYNEQFF. As DNA, the CDR3 is TGCGCCAGTCGAATCAGGGAAAGCTCCTACAATGAGCAGTTCTTC.

The chain combines TRBV10-3 with TRBJ1-1; 12 bases are shared with TRBD1. Per the germline V gene, CDR1 is ENHRY and CDR2 is SYGVKD. Germline trimming cut 6 bases from V and 0 bases from J; bases unmatched to any gene: 5. The CDR3 totals 16 residues. The CDR3 loop is CAISSGTGGLNTEAFF. The CDR3 bases are TGTGCCATCAGCTCCGGGACAGGGGGCCTGAACACTGAAGCTTTCTTT.

Here the CDR3 DNA reads TGTGCCAGCAGCGCAGGGAGGGGTGAGCAGTTCTTC. The encoded protein is CASSAGRGEQFF. V is TRBV9 and J is TRBJ2-1; 7 bases agree with TRBD2. Germline-derived CDR1 and CDR2 are SGDLS and YYNGEE. The CDR3 runs 12 residues. V shed 3 bases and J 9 bases; nucleotides not matched to a gene: 3.

The chain has TRBV6-5 and TRBJ1-1; a possible D gene is TRBD1 (5 bases). The CDR3 consists of 14 residues. In germline, CDR1 is MNHEY, CDR2 SVGAGI. Between the trimmed V and J ends, which lost 2 bases and 3 bases, there was a span of 10 bases. CDR3 nucleotide sequence: TGTGCCAGCAGTTACCCAGGGTTCGACACTGAAGCTTTCTTT. Amino acid sequence: CASSYPGFDTEAFF.

The CDR3: CAITAGPSTDTQYF. In DNA, the CDR3 is TGTGCCATCACAGCAGGGCCTAGCACAGATACGCAGTATTTT. V usage is TRBV10-3 and J usage is TRBJ2-3, with a tentative D call TRBD1 (5 bases). The CDR3 covers 14 residues. CDR1 and CDR2 from the germline V gene are ENHRY and SYGVKD. V gave up 7 bases and J gave up 0 bases, with 11 bases separating them.

This clone showed up just a few times. The chain recombines TRBV7-9 with TRBJ2-7, with 7 bases lining up with TRBD1. Trimming at V came to 5 bases and at J to 2 bases, leaving 9 bases not matched to a gene. Germline CDR1 and CDR2: SEHNR and FQNEAQ (reference sequence). The CDR3 totals 15 residues. The DNA of the CDR3 is TGTGCCAGCAGCCGCACAGGGGTCAAAGCCTACGAGCAGTACTTC. Residues: CASSRTGVKAYEQYF.

V usage is TRBV30 and J usage is TRBJ2-7; D remains ambiguous. The V end lost 1 base, the J end lost 0 bases, and 7 bases lay between the germline ends. There are 13 residues in the CDR3. Germline V lookup: CDR1 GTSNPN, CDR2 SVGIG (reference sequence). CDR3 amino acids: CAWSDGSSYEQYF. CDR3 bases: TGTGCCTGGAGTGACGGAAGCTCCTACGAGCAGTACTTC.

This chain connects TRBV9 to TRBJ2-7; 9 bases line up with TRBD1. Germline CDR1 reads SGDLS; CDR2 reads YYNGEE. Trimming at V came to 5 bases and at J to 2 bases, leaving 8 bases not matched to a gene. This CDR3 has 15 amino acids. The CDR3: CASRSRQGVAYEQYF. In nucleotides, the CDR3 is TGTGCCAGCAGGTCCCGACAGGGGGTTGCCTACGAGCAGTACTTC. Full variable domain (remainder filled in from reference TRBV9 and TRBJ2-7): DSGVTQTPKHLITATGQRVTLRCSPRSGDLSVYWYQQSLDQGLQFLIQYYNGEERAKGNILERFSAQQFPDLHSELNLSSLELGDSALYFCASRSRQGVAYEQYFGPGTRLTVT.

The gene calls are TRBV6-1 and TRBJ1-3, with a weak D call TRBD1 (5 bases). CDR1 is MNHNS, CDR2 SASEGT, per germline. Trimming cost V 1 base and J 10 bases, with 14 bases left between them. The length of the CDR3 is 14 residues. The CDR3: CASSEVGQGRTIYF. Written as DNA, the CDR3 is TGTGCCAGCAGTGAAGTGGGCCAGGGAAGGACCATATATTTT.

The rearrangement links TRBV27 to TRBJ1-1; D is unresolved. Germline V gives CDR1 MNHEY, CDR2 SMNVEV (reference sequence). Trimming pared 6 bases from V and 3 bases from J, leaving 17 bases between. This CDR3 is built from 15 residues. The CDR3 DNA reads TGTGCCAGCAGACCTTCTCGGGCCGGTCACACTGAAGCTTTCTTT. This translates into CASRPSRAGHTEAFF.

This clone was observed once. This rearrangement joins TRBV28 to TRBJ1-5, with 10 bases aligning to TRBD1. V was pared by 5 bases and J by 6 bases, with 7 bases of the junction left unmatched. The CDR3 consists of 15 residues. The germline gives CDR1 MDHEN, CDR2 SYDVKM. This CDR3 is CASSPGQGYVQPQHF. The CDR3, as DNA: TGTGCCAGCAGTCCGGGACAGGGGTATGTTCAGCCCCAGCATTTT.